Below are 31 T cell receptor beta chains sequenced from a single sample in a study of siplizumab effects on memory and regulatory T cells. The table came from immunoSEQ multiplex PCR; TCRdb's copy has only in-frame clones and leaves some out. The sample lists approximately 82,000 clones; 80% to 90% were seen once. The specimen sequenced was Tregs sorted from blood. The receptors come from a human donor in good health.

This chain uses TRBV12-5 with TRBJ1-5; D unclear. CDR1 and CDR2 (germline): LGHNT, FRNRAP. CDR3 length: 11 residues. V was trimmed by 9 bases and J by 9 bases, leaving 12 bases between them. Here the CDR3 reads CASGSEWPQHF. The CDR3 DNA reads as TGTGCTAGCGGCTCGGAGTGGCCCCAGCATTTT.

The rearrangement uses TRBV18 and TRBJ1-2; D uncertain. V lost 4 bases and J lost 3, with 6 bases in between. The V gene's germline CDR1 is KGHSH and CDR2 LQKENI. The CDR3 loop spans 12 amino acids. The CDR3 sequence: CASSLQDYGYTF. In nucleotides, the CDR3 is TGTGCCAGCTCACTGCAGGACTATGGCTACACCTTC.

CDR3 bases: TGTGCCAGCAGCTTGGATGCCCCTGATCGAGGAAACACCATATATTTT. Translated, it gives CASSLDAPDRGNTIYF. The chain couples TRBV5-6 to TRBJ1-3; D not certain. The germline gives CDR1 SGHDT, CDR2 YYEEEE. Trimming cost V 0 bases and J 4 bases, with 14 bases left between them. CDR3 size: 16 residues.

A note on this clone: Distinct nucleotide sequences in the sample also encode this CDR3. The V call is TRBV18, the J call TRBJ2-7; perhaps TRBD1 as D (5 bases). V was trimmed by 2 bases and J by 3 bases, leaving 5 bases between them. The CDR3 is 12 residues long. Germline V gene data show CDR1 as KGHSH and CDR2 as LQKENI. This CDR3 reads CASSPDSYEQYF. The CDR3 DNA is TGTGCCAGCTCACCAGACAGCTACGAGCAGTACTTC.

The chain joins TRBV7-6 to TRBJ2-3; 7 bases map to TRBD2. The CDR3 totals 14 residues. From germline, CDR1 is SGHVS and CDR2 FNYEAQ. V shed 5 bases and J 4 bases; nucleotides not matched to a gene: 6. The chain's CDR3 is CASSPRLASDTQYF. DNA for the CDR3: TGTGCCAGCAGCCCCCGACTAGCCTCAGATACGCAGTATTTT.

The V gene is TRBV5-1, the J gene TRBJ1-2; 7 bases match TRBD1. The CDR3 has 15 residues. Losses at the gene ends were 3 bases for V and 4 bases for J; bases not matched to a gene: 9. The germline V gene encodes CDR1 SGHRS and CDR2 YFSETQ. The CDR3 protein is CASSSREDRIYGYTF. In nucleotides, the CDR3 is TGCGCCAGCAGCTCGCGAGAGGACAGGATCTATGGCTACACCTTC.

In its sample, this clone was seen once. The chain is built from TRBV7-2 and TRBJ2-2; no firm D call. The ends were cut back, 6 bases at V and 7 bases at J, with 12 bases in the middle. This CDR3 is built from 13 residues. The germline CDR1 and CDR2 sequences are SGHTA and FQGNSA. The CDR3 loop is CASSPLSGGELFF. In nucleotides, the CDR3 is TGTGCCAGCAGTCCCTTGTCCGGCGGGGAGCTGTTTTTT.

This clone appeared once. CDR3 sequence reads: CASSGTVKTQYF. In nucleotides, the CDR3 is TGCGCCAGCAGCGGGACAGTCAAGACCCAGTACTTC. The V and J genes are TRBV10-1 and TRBJ2-5; TRBD1 matches 7 bases. With V trimmed by 6 bases and J by 6 bases, 4 bases remained unmatched. Germline CDR1 reads WNHNN; CDR2 reads SYGVQD (reference sequence). The CDR3 has 12 residues.

The J gene is TRBJ1-4, the V gene TRBV18; 7 bases align to TRBD1. The V segment lost 4 bases and the J segment 5 bases; nucleotides outside the gene matches: 4. The CDR3 sequence is 14 residues long. Germline CDR1 KGHSH, CDR2 LQKENI. The CDR3 sequence is CASSQAGQNEKLFF. In DNA form, the CDR3 reads TGTGCCAGCTCACAAGCGGGACAGAATGAAAAACTGTTTTTT.

The V gene is TRBV27, the J gene TRBJ2-5, with TRBD1 matching 7 bases. The germline CDR1 and CDR2 sequences are MNHEY and SMNVEV (reference sequence). This CDR3 has 14 amino acids. The V and J ends lost 2 bases and 3 bases, in that order; junction bases with no gene match: 3. The CDR3 protein is CASSLGDREETQYF. The DNA for the CDR3 is TGTGCCAGCAGTTTAGGGGACAGAGAAGAGACCCAGTACTTC.

The rearrangement joins TRBV5-8 to TRBJ1-4; 7 positions agree with TRBD1. CDR1 and CDR2 from the germline V gene are SGHTS and YDEGEE. This CDR3 is 14 amino acids long. V dropped 4 bases and J dropped 7; count of bases not matched to a gene: 7. The CDR3 spells CASSIGQATEKLFF. CDR3 coding DNA: TGTGCCAGCAGCATCGGACAGGCAACTGAAAAACTGTTTTTT.

The V call is TRBV6-6, the J call TRBJ2-7; D perhaps matches TRBD2 (5 bases). The CDR3 loop spans 16 amino acids. Germline V gene sequence: CDR1 MNHNY, CDR2 SVGAGI (reference sequence). V dropped 0 bases and J dropped 2 bases, with 14 bases sitting between them. The CDR3 region is CASSYSGGGQPYEQYF. CDR3 in DNA: TGTGCCAGCAGTTACTCGGGCGGCGGGCAGCCCTACGAGCAGTACTTC.

The chain uses TRBV6-6 and TRBJ1-6, with 9 bases identical to TRBD1. Per the germline V gene, CDR1 is MNHNY and CDR2 is SVGAGI (reference sequence). Trimming removed 7 bases from V and 7 bases from J; junction bases left unmatched: 8. The CDR3 length is 15 residues. The CDR3 region is CASTWTGALNSPLHF. DNA of the CDR3: TGTGCCAGCACCTGGACAGGGGCCTTAAATTCACCCCTCCACTTT.

V gene TRBV6-5 combines with J gene TRBJ2-5; D call uncertain. Germline CDR1 reads MNHEY; CDR2 reads SVGAGI. CDR3 length: 13 residues. The ends were cut back, 6 bases at V and 2 bases at J, with 10 bases in the middle. The CDR3 here is CASRRDSQETQYF. For the CDR3, the DNA is TGTGCCAGCAGACGCGACTCGCAAGAGACCCAGTACTTC.

This chain uses TRBV6-1 with TRBJ2-7; D not resolved. Trimming shortened V by 7 bases and J by 2 bases, and 6 bases separated the two germline ends. Germline V gene lookup returns CDR1 MNHNS and CDR2 SASEGT. This CDR3 contains 11 residues. CDR3 in DNA: TGTGCCAGCACCGAAACCTACGAGCAGTACTTC. This codes for CASTETYEQYF.

The V gene is TRBV28, the J gene TRBJ1-6, with a tentative D call TRBD1 (5 bases). The CDR3 consists of 18 residues. The germline gives CDR1 MDHEN, CDR2 SYDVKM. V was clipped by 1 base and J by 0 bases, with 13 bases between them. Written as DNA, the CDR3 is TGTGCCAGCAGTTTATATTCAGGGTTCGGCTCCTATAATTCACCCCTCCACTTT. Its protein is CASSLYSGFGSYNSPLHF. The whole variable domain, remainder taken from reference TRBV28 and TRBJ1-6, is DVKVTQSSRYLVKRTGEKVFLECVQDMDHENMFWYRQDPGLGLRLIYFSYDVKMKEKGDIPEGYSVSREKKERFSLILESASTNQTSMYLCASSLYSGFGSYNSPLHFGNGTRLTVT.

Only a few counts were recorded for this clone. The rearrangement uses TRBV6-5 and TRBJ2-7; no definite D call. This CDR3 is 13 amino acids long. V was shortened by 4 bases and J by 2 bases, with 9 bases between the two germline ends. Per the germline V gene, CDR1 is MNHEY and CDR2 is SVGAGI. The CDR3 nucleotides read TGTGCCAGCAGTTCCTTACTTACCTACGAGCAGTACTTC. Its protein product is CASSSLLTYEQYF.

The chain is built from TRBV5-1 and TRBJ2-7; a possible D gene is TRBD1 (6 bases). This CDR3 is built from 14 residues. The V end was cut by 4 bases, the J end by 3 bases, with 14 bases between. From germline, CDR1 is SGHRS and CDR2 YFSETQ. The CDR3 loop reads CASSPRDTHYEQYF. The CDR3 DNA sequence: TGCGCCAGCAGCCCCCGGGACACTCACTACGAGCAGTACTTC. The whole variable domain, filled in from reference TRBV5-1 and TRBJ2-7, reads KAGVTQTPRYLIKTRGQQVTLSCSPISGHRSVSWYQQTPGQGLQFLFEYFSETQRNKGNFPGRFSGRQFSNSRSEMNVSTLELGDSALYLCASSPRDTHYEQYFGPGTRLTVT.

The chain has TRBV7-2 and TRBJ1-2, with a weak D call TRBD1 (6 bases). This CDR3 contains 15 residues. With 8 bases removed from V and 6 bases from J, the gap between germline ends came to 22 bases. Germline V gene sequence: CDR1 SGHTA, CDR2 FQGNSA. The CDR3 spells CASGPYFSGAHGYTF. The CDR3 coding sequence is TGTGCCAGCGGCCCTTACTTTTCGGGGGCCCATGGCTACACCTTC.

The rearrangement uses TRBV28 and TRBJ2-7; possibly TRBD1 for D (5 bases). In germline, CDR1 is MDHEN, CDR2 SYDVKM. The V gene lost 4 bases and the J gene lost 0 bases, with 10 bases spanning the gap. This CDR3 has 14 residues. DNA of the CDR3: TGTGCCAGCAGTTGGGGCCAAAGCTCCTACGAGCAGTACTTC. It specifies CASSWGQSSYEQYF.

The chain couples TRBV9 to TRBJ1-5; no clear D gene. V shed 4 bases and J shed 4 bases, with 15 bases lying between them. Germline CDR1 reads SGDLS; CDR2 reads YYNGEE. CDR3 length: 15 residues. The CDR3 region has the DNA TGTGCCAGCAGCCAAACTCCACTTTTAAATCAGCCCCAGCATTTT. This encodes CASSQTPLLNQPQHF.

The chain combines TRBV7-3 with TRBJ2-1, with 8 nucleotides matching TRBD2. The CDR3 consists of 14 residues. The V segment lost 3 bases and the J segment 7 bases; nucleotides outside the gene matches: 5. Germline V gene sequence: CDR1 SGHTA, CDR2 FQGTGA. The CDR3: CASSFTGGPNEQFF. CDR3 nucleotide sequence: TGTGCCAGCAGCTTTACGGGGGGGCCTAATGAGCAGTTCTTC.

The V and J genes are TRBV12-5 and TRBJ2-5, with D perhaps TRBD1 or TRBD2 (5 bases each). CDR1 and CDR2 (germline): LGHNT, FRNRAP. The CDR3 runs 13 residues. The V and J ends lost 4 bases and 5 bases respectively, with 11 bases between them. The CDR3 sequence is CASGWAGTETQYF. CDR3 DNA: TGTGCTAGTGGTTGGGCAGGGACGGAGACCCAGTACTTC.

The rearrangement uses TRBV5-6 and TRBJ1-1; D unclear. This CDR3 region has 13 residues. CDR1 is SGHDT, CDR2 YYEEEE, per germline. The V end was cut by 0 bases, the J end by 7 bases, with 10 bases between. CDR3 amino acids: CASSLEGSGEAFF. CDR3 sequence (DNA): TGTGCCAGCAGCTTGGAGGGAAGTGGTGAAGCTTTCTTT.

The chain combines TRBV18 with TRBJ1-2; D is perhaps TRBD1 (6 bases). Germline V gives CDR1 KGHSH, CDR2 LQKENI. Trimming removed 3 bases at V and 4 bases at J, with 18 bases between. This CDR3 is built from 16 residues. The CDR3 region has the DNA TGTGCCAGCTCACCTGTCGGGGGCCCTGTCGGCTATGGCTACACCTTC. Encoded protein: CASSPVGGPVGYGYTF.

The chain links TRBV6-6 to TRBJ1-1; D is undetermined. V gave up 0 bases and J gave up 7 bases, with 12 bases separating them. The CDR3 is made up of 14 amino acids. The V gene's germline CDR1 is MNHNY and CDR2 SVGAGI (reference sequence). CDR3 bases: TGTGCCAGCAGTTACTCGTGGGATTTTAATGAAGCTTTCTTT. Translation: CASSYSWDFNEAFF.

CDR3 loop: CASRQGDTGELFF. The CDR3 nucleotides read TGTGCCAGCAGACAGGGCGACACCGGGGAGCTGTTTTTT. This chain uses TRBV2 with TRBJ2-2, with D perhaps TRBD1 (6 bases). Trimming took off 6 bases at V and 3 bases at J, with 8 bases between the two ends. CDR1 is SNHLY and CDR2 is FYNNEI in the germline V gene. The CDR3 extends over 13 amino acids.

The rearrangement links TRBV19 to TRBJ1-2; D not resolved. Trimming removed 2 bases at V and 2 bases at J, with 6 bases between. Germline lookup yields CDR1 LNHDA and CDR2 SQIVND (reference sequence). This CDR3 is 13 amino acids long. CDR3 sequence: CASSISGNYGYTF. CDR3 nucleotide sequence: TGTGCCAGTAGTATATCGGGGAACTATGGCTACACCTTC.

The chain is built from TRBV20-1 and TRBJ1-2; D is undetermined. The length of the CDR3 is 10 residues. The V gene lost 8 bases and the J gene lost 4 bases, with 8 bases spanning the gap. Germline-derived CDR1 and CDR2 are DFQATT and SNEGSKA (reference sequence). For the CDR3, the DNA is TGCAGTCCTCGGAGCTATGGCTACACCTTC. Its protein product is CSPRSYGYTF.

The chain joins TRBV4-1 to TRBJ2-2; D not resolved. The germline gives CDR1 MGHRA, CDR2 YSYEKL. The ends were cut back, 4 bases at V and 2 bases at J, with 8 bases in the middle. The CDR3 covers 14 residues. CDR3 nucleotides: TGCGCCAGCAGCCTTACAGAAAACACCGGGGAGCTGTTTTTT. It codes for CASSLTENTGELFF.

This clone was picked up one time. This sequence joins TRBV5-6 and TRBJ2-3; 9 bases are a match to TRBD1. The trim removed 7 bases at V and 3 bases at J, leaving 6 bases unmatched. The CDR3 runs to 14 residues. From germline, CDR1 is SGHDT and CDR2 YYEEEE. This CDR3 reads CASGLTGGTDTQYF. The DNA of the CDR3 is TGTGCCAGCGGATTGACAGGGGGTACAGATACGCAGTATTTT.